A selection of T cell receptor beta chains follows, all from one sample in a study of cytomegalovirus exposure and HLA in healthy donors. This table comes from immunoSEQ multiplex PCR, and its TCRdb copy is limited to in-frame clones, with some not included. The table includes approximately 120,000 clones, 95% to 96% detected once. Sequencing used PBMCs. These receptors all come from a young man in good health and CMV-seronegative. CDR3s include the opening cysteine and the closing phenylalanine or tryptophan. D genes are given only for firm matches.

>TRBD2|TRBV28|TRBJ2-2
CASRGLADYTGELFF
TGTGCCAGCAGGGGACTAGCGGACTACACCGGGGAGCTGTTTTTT
>NA|TRBV29-1|TRBJ1-1
CSVARGGQNTEAFF
TGCAGCGTGGCCCGGGGGGGCCAGAACACTGAAGCTTTCTTT
>TRBD1|TRBV11-3|TRBJ2-7
CASSFGSLTGGSREQYF
TGTGCCAGCAGCTTCGGGTCCCTTACAGGGGGGTCGCGCGAGCAGTACTTC
>NA|TRBV19|TRBJ1-1
CASSTGYTEAFF
TGTGCCAGTAGTACAGGTTACACTGAAGCTTTCTTT
>TRBD1|TRBV4-3|TRBJ1-1
CASSQSGQDLTEAFF
TGCGCCAGCAGCCAAAGCGGACAGGACCTCACTGAAGCTTTCTTT
>TRBD1|TRBV18|TRBJ1-4
CASAGGRTGWEKLFF
TGTGCCAGCGCTGGGGGCCGGACAGGGTGGGAAAAACTGTTTTTT
>NA|TRBV28|TRBJ1-2
CASKPPGILYGYTF
TGTGCCAGCAAGCCTCCTGGTATCTTGTATGGCTACACCTTC
>TRBD1|TRBV11-2|TRBJ2-3
CASSRRRTGQNTDTQYF
TGTGCCAGCAGCCGAAGGAGGACGGGACAGAACACAGATACGCAGTATTTT
>NA|TRBV2|TRBJ1-2
CASSVSRAYGYTF
TGTGCCAGCAGTGTTTCCAGGGCGTATGGCTACACCTTC
>TRBD1|TRBV7-9|TRBJ1-2
CASSPGTGEGYTF
TGTGCCAGCAGCCCCGGGACAGGGGAAGGCTACACCTTC
>NA|TRBV18|TRBJ1-4
CASSPLQGLSEKLFF
TGTGCCAGCTCACCATTACAGGGCTTGAGTGAAAAACTGTTTTTT